The 29 T cell receptor beta chains below all came from one sample that was sequenced in a study of PD-L1 blockade in urothelial cancer. Time point given: pretreatment peripheral blood. Produced via immunoSEQ multiplex PCR; TCRdb's table is partial and in-frame only. The data show under 60,000 clones, about 81% seen once. The source was PBMCs, collected around atezolizumab (anti-PD-L1) treatment. The receptors come from a man in his sixties or seventies with urothelial cancer.

This clone is a singleton in its sample. The rearrangement joins TRBV11-1 to TRBJ2-1; tentative D call: TRBD2 (7 bases). V was pared by 8 bases and J by 14 bases, with 22 bases between. The CDR3 is 13 amino acids. In germline, CDR1 is SGHAT, CDR2 FQDESV (reference sequence). The CDR3 spells CASSAGDGGGKFF. The CDR3 DNA follows: TGTGCCAGCTCGGCGGGAGATGGTGGGGGCAAGTTCTTC.

This chain connects TRBV5-7 to TRBJ2-3; 8 bases fit TRBD1. TRBV5-7 is given ORF status, its function remaining uncertain. J lost 2 bases, V lost 3 bases, and 14 bases had no gene match. This CDR3 comprises 18 residues. This CDR3 reads CASSSGTGVTLNTDTQYF. The CDR3 DNA reads as TGTGCCAGCAGCTCCGGGACAGGCGTTACTCTAAACACAGATACGCAGTATTTT.

J is TRBJ1-3 and V is TRBV5-1; perhaps TRBD1 as D (6 bases). Trimming left V 0 bases short and J 3 bases short, with 10 bases between. This CDR3 comprises 15 residues. Germline V gene sequence: CDR1 SGHRS, CDR2 YFSETQ. The CDR3 sequence is CASSLAPGVGNTIYF. The CDR3, as DNA: TGCGCCAGCAGCTTGGCTCCAGGGGTTGGAAACACCATATATTTT.

This chain joins TRBV9 and TRBJ1-1; TRBD1 agrees at 8 bases. Germline CDR1 and CDR2: SGDLS and YYNGEE. With V trimmed by 0 bases and J by 0 bases, 1 base remained unmatched. There are 15 residues in the CDR3. The CDR3 coding sequence is TGTGCCAGCAGCGTAGGGGGACAGGTGAACACTGAAGCTTTCTTT. This encodes CASSVGGQVNTEAFF.

The chain is built from TRBV9 and TRBJ2-3; 7 nucleotides match TRBD1. After removal of 1 base from V and 3 bases from J, the junction contained 5 bases not matched to a gene. The CDR3 has 15 residues. Germline-derived CDR1 and CDR2 are SGDLS and YYNGEE. The CDR3 is CASSVLGGETDTQYF. CDR3 DNA sequence: TGTGCCAGCAGCGTACTAGGGGGCGAGACAGATACGCAGTATTTT.

The rearrangement joins TRBV27 to TRBJ2-1, with 9 nucleotides matching TRBD1. This CDR3 region has 15 residues. The germline gives CDR1 MNHEY, CDR2 SMNVEV (reference sequence). The V and J ends lost 2 bases and 10 bases, in that order; junction bases with no gene match: 9. The CDR3 DNA follows: TGTGCCAGCAGTTTAGCCTCGACAGGGGGTGGCGAGCAGTTCTTC. Its protein is CASSLASTGGGEQFF.

The rearrangement uses TRBV6-5 and TRBJ2-7; 9 bases align to TRBD1. CDR1 is MNHEY, CDR2 SVGAGI, per germline. CDR3 length: 15 residues. V shed 10 bases and J 0 bases; nucleotides not matched to a gene: 10. The CDR3 sequence: CATLPTGGSSYEQYF. For the CDR3, the DNA is TGTGCCACCCTACCGACAGGGGGGTCCTCCTACGAGCAGTACTTC.

The chain joins TRBV2 to TRBJ1-3, with TRBD1 as a possible D gene (5 bases). Trimming cost V 3 bases and J 0 bases, with 6 bases left between them. The CDR3 runs 14 residues. CDR1 is SNHLY, CDR2 FYNNEI, per germline. The CDR3 loop reads CASSDTGSGNTIYF. The DNA of the CDR3 is TGTGCCAGCAGTGACACAGGCTCTGGAAACACCATATATTTT.

The rearrangement uses TRBV4-1 and TRBJ1-1; 9 bases match TRBD1. The CDR3 has 15 amino acids. V gave up 1 base and J gave up 2 bases; unmatched junction bases: 2. The germline V gene encodes CDR1 MGHRA and CDR2 YSYEKL. The CDR3 sequence is CASSQVTGGNTEAFF. The CDR3 DNA reads as TGCGCCAGCAGCCAAGTGACAGGGGGAAACACTGAAGCTTTCTTT.

The rearrangement joins TRBV11-3 to TRBJ2-1, with D perhaps matching TRBD1 (6 bases). Germline-derived CDR1 and CDR2 are SGHNT and YENEEA. The CDR3 length is 14 residues. Trimming stripped 5 bases from V and 6 bases from J, with 14 bases between. The CDR3 nucleotides read TGTGCCAGCAGCCCCTCCGTCAGGGGCAATGAGCAGTTCTTC. Protein product: CASSPSVRGNEQFF.

This clone was seen a single time. J is TRBJ2-1 and V is TRBV19; 8 bases are a match to TRBD2. V gave up 7 bases and J gave up 6 bases; unmatched junction bases: 8. The CDR3 consists of 14 residues. Germline CDR1 is LNHDA and CDR2 is SQIVND (reference sequence). This CDR3 is CASMGERGGNEQFF. In nucleotides, the CDR3 is TGTGCCAGTATGGGGGAACGGGGGGGCAATGAGCAGTTCTTC.

This clone was counted once. The CDR3, as DNA: TGTGCCAGCAGCGTCGGGCTGAGGCAGGGAGGCGAGCAGTACTTC. Protein: CASSVGLRQGGEQYF. The gene calls are TRBV9 and TRBJ2-7, with D perhaps matching TRBD2 (6 bases). The CDR3 has 15 residues. Germline CDR1 and CDR2: SGDLS and YYNGEE. V was cut by 2 bases and J by 6 bases, with 18 bases left in between.

As DNA, the CDR3 is TGTGCCAGCAGCCCCACACAGGGCAAGAACACTGAAGCTTTCTTT. Translation gives CASSPTQGKNTEAFF. The rearrangement uses TRBV9 and TRBJ1-1; TRBD1 might be the D (6 bases). Germline CDR1 and CDR2: SGDLS and YYNGEE. Trimming removed 4 bases from V and 1 base from J, with 14 bases in between. This CDR3 contains 15 residues.

The genes are TRBV7-9 and TRBJ1-1; D gene unclear. Trimming took 3 bases from V and 1 from J, leaving 3 bases between them. The germline gives CDR1 SEHNR, CDR2 FQNEAQ (reference sequence). The CDR3 is 12 amino acids. In DNA, the CDR3 is TGTGCCAGCAGCTTCGGGAACACTGAAGCTTTCTTT. This translates into CASSFGNTEAFF.

On this clone: At the DNA level, this CDR3 is encoded by other sequences in the same sample as well. CDR3 nucleotide sequence: TGTGCCAGCAGCAGGGGGCGGGAAAAACTGTTTTTT. It yields the protein CASSRGREKLFF. The chain employs TRBV4-2 and TRBJ1-4; 7 bases align to TRBD1. V lost 5 bases and J lost 8; bases outside the gene matches: 2. The germline CDR1 and CDR2 sequences are LGHNA and YNFKEQ. The CDR3 runs 12 residues.

V is TRBV2 and J is TRBJ1-3, with 8 bases fitting TRBD1. This CDR3 has 16 residues. V was clipped by 3 bases and J by 3 bases; unmatched bases: 7. CDR1 SNHLY and CDR2 FYNNEI come from the germline V gene. The CDR3 DNA follows: TGTGCCAGCAGTGACTGGCAGGGGGCTCTTGGAAACACCATATATTTT. This sequence encodes CASSDWQGALGNTIYF. Drawing the rest from reference TRBV2 and TRBJ1-3, the complete variable domain is EPEVTQTPSHQVTQMGQEVILRCVPISNHLYFYWYRQILGQKVEFLVSFYNNEISEKSEIFDDQFSVERPDGSNFTLKIRSTKLEDSAMYFCASSDWQGALGNTIYFGEGSWLTVV.

The V gene is TRBV4-1, the J gene TRBJ1-3; D not certain. Deletions cut 2 bases from V and 0 bases from J, with 17 bases between. CDR1 is MGHRA and CDR2 is YSYEKL in the germline V gene. This CDR3 has 18 residues. The CDR3 nucleotides read TGCGCCAGCAGCCAATCACCCAGTGGCGGCAGCTCTGGAAACACCATATATTTT. Translating it yields CASSQSPSGGSSGNTIYF.

The chain joins TRBV6-5 to TRBJ2-3; D gene ambiguous. Trimming pared 0 bases from V and 0 bases from J, leaving 10 bases between. The CDR3 is made up of 16 amino acids. CDR1 and CDR2 (germline): MNHEY, SVGAGI. The CDR3 sequence: CASSYSVRKSTDTQYF. As DNA, the CDR3 is TGTGCCAGCAGTTACTCGGTGCGGAAAAGCACAGATACGCAGTATTTT.

The sample holds one count of this clone. The chain couples TRBV11-3 to TRBJ2-2; maybe TRBD2 (6 bases). V was shortened by 5 bases and J by 3 bases, with 16 bases between the two germline ends. The CDR3 covers 16 residues. The germline V gene encodes CDR1 SGHNT and CDR2 YENEEA. The CDR3, as DNA: TGTGCCAGCAGCCCGTACGGGGGATGGGACACCGGGGAGCTGTTTTTT. It specifies CASSPYGGWDTGELFF.

The rearrangement links TRBV11-3 to TRBJ2-2, with a tentative D call TRBD1 (5 bases). Germline V gives CDR1 SGHNT, CDR2 YENEEA. V shed 5 bases and J shed 4 bases, with 17 bases lying between them. The CDR3 is 16 residues long. As DNA, the CDR3 is TGTGCCAGCAGCCGGCGAGCGACAGCCAGCACCGGGGAGCTGTTTTTT. Translated: CASSRRATASTGELFF.

The J gene is TRBJ1-5, the V gene TRBV5-8; a weak D match, TRBD1 (5 bases). The CDR3 runs 16 residues. Germline CDR1 is SGHTS and CDR2 is YDEGEE. The V and J ends lost 4 bases and 2 bases respectively, with 16 bases between them. CDR3 in amino acids: CASSPKDGGGNQPQHF. CDR3 bases: TGTGCCAGCAGCCCAAAGGACGGGGGGGGCAATCAGCCCCAGCATTTT.

The chain carries TRBV4-1 and TRBJ2-7; 7 bases match TRBD1. The germline V gene encodes CDR1 MGHRA and CDR2 YSYEKL. The CDR3 contains 13 residues. With V trimmed by 3 bases and J by 3 bases, 2 bases remained unmatched. The CDR3 loop is CASSQGTVYEQYF. The CDR3 coding sequence is TGCGCCAGCAGCCAGGGGACAGTCTACGAGCAGTACTTC.

This sequence joins TRBV5-4 and TRBJ1-2; D might be TRBD1 (6 bases). Germline V gene data show CDR1 as SGHNT and CDR2 as YYREEE (reference sequence). V was trimmed by 4 bases and J by 2 bases, leaving 9 bases between them. The CDR3 has 13 amino acids. The CDR3, as DNA: TGTGCCAGCAGCACCGACAGGAACTATGGCTACACCTTC. As protein: CASSTDRNYGYTF.

The rearrangement joins TRBV5-1 to TRBJ2-2, with TRBD2 matching over 7 bases. After removal of 7 bases from V and 4 bases from J, the junction contained 10 bases not matched to a gene. In germline, CDR1 is SGHRS, CDR2 YFSETQ. The CDR3 extends over 15 amino acids. CDR3 loop: CASSNGGRGTGELFF. The CDR3 nucleotides read TGCGCCAGCTCAAATGGCGGGAGAGGCACCGGGGAGCTGTTTTTT.

CDR3 in DNA: TGTGCCAGCAGTGAACTAGCGGGGGACTACAATGAGCAGTTCTTC. Translation: CASSELAGDYNEQFF. J is TRBJ2-1 and V is TRBV6-4, with 11 bases aligning to TRBD2. The CDR3 length is 15 residues. Losses at the gene ends were 3 bases for V and 3 bases for J; bases not matched to a gene: 1. CDR1 is MRHNA, CDR2 SNTAGT, per germline.

The chain is built from TRBV6-5 and TRBJ1-2; TRBD1 aligns across 7 bases. V was clipped by 5 bases and J by 4 bases; unmatched bases: 7. Germline loops: CDR1 MNHEY, CDR2 SVGAGI. This CDR3 spans 14 amino acids. The CDR3 region is CASSTRQGPYGYTF. DNA of the CDR3: TGTGCCAGCAGTACTCGACAGGGCCCCTATGGCTACACCTTC.

This chain joins TRBV2 and TRBJ2-7; TRBD1 agrees at 8 bases. The J segment lost 2 bases and the V segment lost 6 bases, leaving 6 bases of the junction unmatched. This CDR3 has 14 residues. Germline V gene data show CDR1 as SNHLY and CDR2 as FYNNEI. DNA of the CDR3: TGTGCCAGCAGCGCGGGACAGGTAACCTACGAGCAGTACTTC. Protein sequence: CASSAGQVTYEQYF.

The chain links TRBV11-2 to TRBJ2-7; tentatively, D is TRBD1 (5 bases). The CDR3 totals 14 residues. V shed 5 bases and J shed 0 bases, with 11 bases lying between them. Germline CDR1 reads SGHAT; CDR2 reads FQNNGV. The CDR3 DNA follows: TGTGCCAGCAGCGTTCAGGGTAGCTCCTACGAGCAGTACTTC. This codes for CASSVQGSSYEQYF.

This chain links TRBV29-1 with TRBJ2-7, with D uncertain. The V gene's germline CDR1 is SQVTM and CDR2 ANQGSEA. V lost 7 bases, J lost 2 bases, and 12 bases lay in between. The CDR3 contains 12 residues. CDR3 DNA: TGCAGCGCCCGAGTTGGGCCCTACGAGCAGTACTTC. Encoded protein: CSARVGPYEQYF.